A selection of T cell receptor beta chains follows, all from one sample in a study of STAT5B mutations in CD4+ large granular lymphocyte leukemia. Measured with immunoSEQ multiplex PCR; TCRdb has only the in-frame clones, and not every one. The repertoire has about 34,000 clones, 69% of them found once; the top ten carry less than 3%. Sequencing was performed on CD4+ T cells from blood buffy coats. These receptor sequences come from a human donor in good health. The CDR3 runs from the conserved cysteine through the conserved F or W. D genes are given only for firm matches. Clone size appears in some rows only: once, few, many, or a class for an expanded clone.

V	J	D	size	DNA	CDR3
TRBV19	TRBJ1-2	TRBD1	few	TGTGCCAGTAAATCCCAGGGACAGGGAGTCTATGGCTACACCTTC	CASKSQGQGVYGYTF
TRBV5-1	TRBJ2-1	TRBD2	.	TGCGCCAGCACACTAGCGGGGGCATACAATGAGCAGTTCTTC	CASTLAGAYNEQFF
TRBV18	TRBJ1-4	TRBD1	.	TGTGCCAGCTGTGACAGGGGACGCGAAAAACTGTTTTTT	CASCDRGREKLFF
TRBV20-1	TRBJ1-5	TRBD1	once	TGCAGTGCTCAAAACAGGGGGCCCCAGCATTTT	CSAQNRGPQHF
TRBV7-2	TRBJ1-6	.	.	TGTGCCAGCAGCTTAGGATTAAGATCACCCCTCCACTTT	CASSLGLRSPLHF
TRBV6-5	TRBJ1-3	.	.	TGTGCCAGCAGTTCCAGGGGCTACTCTGGAAACACCATATATTTT	CASSSRGYSGNTIYF
TRBV5-5	TRBJ1-4	.	.	TGTGCCAGCAGCCGAGGGTTTTTGGGAACTAATGAAAAACTGTTTTTT	CASSRGFLGTNEKLFF
TRBV27	TRBJ1-5	.	.	TGTGCCAGCAGTTTAGGAGGGACTCAGCCCCAGCATTTT	CASSLGGTQPQHF
TRBV6-5	TRBJ2-5	TRBD1	.	TGTGCCAGCAGTTACCTAACAGGGGGTTACAGAGAGACCCAGTACTTC	CASSYLTGGYRETQYF
TRBV7-2	TRBJ2-1	.	.	TGTGCCAGCAGCCCCCGGACTGGGCTAGTTGGTAGGGAGCAGTTCTTC	CASSPRTGLVGREQFF
TRBV9	TRBJ2-7	.	.	TGTGCCAGCAGCCCCTCAGGGGGGCTTTACGAGCAGTACTTC	CASSPSGGLYEQYF
TRBV27	TRBJ1-6	TRBD1	.	TGTGCCAGCAGAAGGACAGGGGGCTCACCCCTCCACTTT	CASRRTGGSPLHF
TRBV7-2	TRBJ1-1	.	few	TGTGCCAGCAGCTTTAGGAGCACTGAAGCTTTCTTT	CASSFRSTEAFF
TRBV7-9	TRBJ1-5	.	.	TGTGCCAGCAGCCGAGAAAGGGGCGGGGGGCCCCAGCATTTT	CASSRERGGGPQHF
TRBV7-2	TRBJ1-2	.	.	TGTGCCAGCAGCTTATCAGGTGTAGGCTTGGGCTACACCTTC	CASSLSGVGLGYTF
TRBV7-9	TRBJ1-6	.	few	TGTGCCAGCAGCTTACAGGCCATCGGTAATTCACCCCTCCACTTT	CASSLQAIGNSPLHF
TRBV6-5	TRBJ1-3	.	.	TGTGCCAGCACCCCGGCGTTATCCGGAAACACCATATATTTT	CASTPALSGNTIYF
TRBV18	TRBJ1-5	TRBD1	.	TGTGCCAGCTCACCGGACAGGGAGGGACAGCCCCAGCATTTT	CASSPDREGQPQHF
TRBV5-5	TRBJ2-4	TRBD1	few	TGTGCCAGCAGCTTGTCGGGACAGGGTTATAACATTCAGTACTTC	CASSLSGQGYNIQYF
TRBV19	TRBJ1-6	TRBD1	.	TGTGCCAGTCACCCCGGGACAGATTATTCACCCCTCCACTTT	CASHPGTDYSPLHF
TRBV14	TRBJ1-1	.	.	TGTGCCAGCAGCCAAGGTGGAGGAACGGCCACTGAAGCTTTCTTT	CASSQGGGTATEAFF
TRBV5-1	TRBJ2-1	TRBD2	.	TGCGCCAGCAGCTTCTCGGCTAGCGGGGCAAATGAGCAGTTCTTC	CASSFSASGANEQFF
TRBV20-1	TRBJ1-1	.	once	TGCAGCGCTGTGGGGAACACTGAAGCTTTCTTT	CSAVGNTEAFF
TRBV5-8	TRBJ2-7	.	.	TGTGCCAGCAGCTTGGCCGCCTCAGGGATACACGAGCAGTACTTC	CASSLAASGIHEQYF
TRBV6-5	TRBJ1-1	.	few	TGTGCCAGCAGTTACCAACGGGTGAACACTGAAGCTTTCTTT	CASSYQRVNTEAFF
TRBV27	TRBJ2-7	.	.	TGTGCCAGCAGTTTGGGGGGCAGGATCCTCTACGAGCAGTACTTC	CASSLGGRILYEQYF
TRBV6-5	TRBJ2-1	TRBD2	.	TGTGCCAGCAGTCCCACGGGGGGGCCCTTCAATGAGCAGTTCTTC	CASSPTGGPFNEQFF
TRBV7-9	TRBJ1-1	.	few	TGTGCCAGCAGCTTAGGGGCAGGGTGGGACACTGAAGCTTTCTTT	CASSLGAGWDTEAFF
TRBV7-9	TRBJ1-1	.	.	TGTGCCAGCAGCTTTCCGGGGGCCTCTGCTGAAGCTTTCTTT	CASSFPGASAEAFF
TRBV2	TRBJ1-6	.	.	TGTGCCAGCAGTGTTGAGGGGCGCGCCTATAATTCACCCCTCCACTTT	CASSVEGRAYNSPLHF
TRBV9	TRBJ2-3	TRBD2	once	TGTGCCAGCAGCGTCCGGGACTACCCACCAGATACGCAGTATTTT	CASSVRDYPPDTQYF
TRBV5-1	TRBJ2-5	.	.	TGCGCCAGCAGCTTCGGGCCGGCTGAGGAGACCCAGTACTTC	CASSFGPAEETQYF
TRBV11-2	TRBJ2-1	.	few	TGTGCCAGCAGCTTAGCACGGGGAGGGGGGCAGTTCTTC	CASSLARGGGQFF
TRBV7-9	TRBJ2-6	.	few	TGTGCCAGCCTCTGGGGGTCTGTAGGGGCCAACGTCCTGACTTTC	CASLWGSVGANVLTF
TRBV11-3	TRBJ2-1	.	.	TGTGCCAGCAGCTCCCAGGGAAGGGGGGAGTACAATGAGCAGTTCTTC	CASSSQGRGEYNEQFF
TRBV27	TRBJ1-1	.	.	TGTGCCAGCAGCCGCTGGGGGGGGAGGGCTTTCTTT	CASSRWGGRAFF
TRBV7-9	TRBJ1-3	.	few	TGTGCCAGCAGCTCCTCGGCTGGAAACACCATATATTTT	CASSSSAGNTIYF
TRBV4-3	TRBJ1-4	.	.	TGCGCCAGCAGCCAAGATGGGGTCGGCGGTGAAAAACTGTTTTTT	CASSQDGVGGEKLFF
TRBV7-9	TRBJ2-5	.	.	TGTGCCAGCAGCTTGGACGGACTTCAAGAGACCCAGTACTTC	CASSLDGLQETQYF
TRBV6-5	TRBJ1-5	.	.	TGTGCCAGCCGACATAAAGGGGTAGGGTATCAGCCCCAGCATTTT	CASRHKGVGYQPQHF
TRBV4-3	TRBJ2-7	TRBD2	.	TGCGCCAGCAGGGGGCCAGTGGCGGGGGGCCCCTACGAGCAGTACTTC	CASRGPVAGGPYEQYF
TRBV30	TRBJ1-1	.	few	TGTGCCTGGGACGCATACACTGGGACTGAAGCTTTCTTT	CAWDAYTGTEAFF
TRBV2	TRBJ1-5	.	few	TGTGCCAGCAGTAGGGTCGCCAATCAGCCCCAGCATTTT	CASSRVANQPQHF
TRBV11-3	TRBJ2-3	.	.	TGTGCCAGCAGCCCCAGTGGGGGGGATACGCAGTATTTT	CASSPSGGDTQYF
TRBV7-2	TRBJ2-7	TRBD2	few	TGTGCCAGCAGCCGCAGGTTGGCGGGGGCGGGAGGGCAGTACTTC	CASSRRLAGAGGQYF
TRBV7-8	TRBJ2-2	TRBD1	.	TGTGCCAGCAGCCGCGACAGGGGCGCCGGGGAGCTGTTTTTT	CASSRDRGAGELFF
TRBV7-2	TRBJ2-1	.	few	TGTGCCAGCAGCTTAGCTCCGGGGGGCTTAAATGAGCAGTTCTTC	CASSLAPGGLNEQFF
TRBV10-3	TRBJ1-5	TRBD1	.	TGTGCCATCAGTAAGGGACAGGGGTATAGCAATCAGCCCCAGCATTTT	CAISKGQGYSNQPQHF
TRBV6-5	TRBJ2-3	.	.	TGTGCCAGCAGTTACACCTTTGGTGAAGTAGATACGCAGTATTTT	CASSYTFGEVDTQYF
TRBV5-1	TRBJ1-2	TRBD1	.	TGCGCCAGCAGCTTGGAAGGACAGGGGGCGCGCGGCTACACCTTC	CASSLEGQGARGYTF
TRBV7-9	TRBJ2-1	.	.	TGTGCCAGCAGCTTAGAAGTTTACAATGAGCAGTTCTTC	CASSLEVYNEQFF
TRBV2	TRBJ2-1	.	.	TGTGCCAGCAGTGAAGGGCTTTCCGATGAGCAGTTCTTC	CASSEGLSDEQFF
TRBV6-5	TRBJ2-3	TRBD2	.	TGTGCCAGCAGTTCCCGTTTAGCGGGGACAGATACGCAGTATTTT	CASSSRLAGTDTQYF